These 25 T cell receptor beta chains were sequenced from one sample in a study of blood T cells in healthy people across ages. It was with a sample-barcoded 5' primer and a J-beta primer mix that a second PCR of roughly 7 to 12 cycles was run. TCRdb used MiXCR to reprocess the 5' RACE reads, holding one entry per CDR3 protein. The sample has about 1.1 million distinct CDR3 sequences; under 40% are singletons. The material sequenced was blood. The receptor set was obtained from a young man in good health.

The chain is built from TRBV12-3 or TRBV12-4 and TRBJ2-2; D not resolved. The ends were cut back, 6 bases at V and 6 bases at J, with 5 bases in the middle. The CDR3 totals 11 residues. In DNA form, the CDR3 reads TGTGCCAGCAGCCCTTCCGGGGAGCTGTTTTTT. It codes for CASSPSGELFF.

V usage is TRBV5-1 and J usage is TRBJ2-1, with 9 bases lining up with TRBD1. V was pared by 3 bases and J by 0 bases, with 4 bases of the junction left unmatched. Germline values: CDR1 SGHRS, CDR2 YFSETQ. The CDR3 sequence is 16 residues long. The CDR3 loop is CASSSGQGRSYNEQFF. In DNA, the CDR3 is TGCGCCAGCAGCTCGGGACAGGGCCGCTCCTACAATGAGCAGTTCTTC.

This sequence joins TRBV2 and TRBJ1-2; TRBD1 might be the D (6 bases). The length of the CDR3 is 13 residues. V lost 6 bases, J lost 6 bases, and 14 bases lay in between. Germline CDR1 is SNHLY and CDR2 is FYNNEI. The CDR3 sequence is CASSTSGVNGYTF. For the CDR3, the DNA is TGTGCCAGCAGCACCTCAGGGGTGAATGGCTACACCTTC.

As to this clonotype: One junction end disagrees with the germline gene, perhaps due to a read error. The DNA for the CDR3 is TGTGCCAGCAGTGACTCGAGGGTCCAGCCCCAGCATTTT. It translates to CASSDSRVQPQHF. The chain links TRBV6-5 to TRBJ1-5; no reliable D call. The germline V gene encodes CDR1 MNHEY and CDR2 SVGAGI. The CDR3 totals 13 residues.

The J gene is TRBJ1-4, the V gene TRBV20-1; 7 bases are shared with TRBD1. V shed 4 bases, J shed 4 bases, and the junction held 6 bases outside the gene matches. From germline, CDR1 is DFQATT and CDR2 SNEGSKA (reference sequence). The CDR3 loop spans 14 amino acids. CDR3 nucleotides: TGCAGTGCTAAAATCAGGGGGGTTAATGAAAAACTGTTTTTT. Residues: CSAKIRGVNEKLFF.

In the case of this clonotype: One junction end disagrees with the germline gene, perhaps due to a read error. V is TRBV28 and J is TRBJ1-4; D remains unclear. This CDR3 has 16 residues. Germline CDR1 reads MDHEN; CDR2 reads SYDVKM. CDR3: CASSSGNHATKEKLFF. CDR3 nucleotides: TGTGCCAGCAGTTCCGGCAACCACGCAACTAAGGAAAAACTGTTTTTT.

This chain uses TRBV18 with TRBJ1-2; possibly TRBD1 for D (5 bases). The V gene lost 3 bases and the J gene lost 6 bases, with 17 bases spanning the gap. This CDR3 spans 15 amino acids. In germline, CDR1 is KGHSH, CDR2 LQKENI. The CDR3 DNA follows: TGTGCCAGCTCACCCGGATCTGGGGCTATCGATGGCTACACCTTC. This translates into CASSPGSGAIDGYTF.

The V and J genes are TRBV2 and TRBJ2-7; D unclear. The J call may be mistaken, given a closer DNA end match to TRBJ2-5. CDR3 length: 13 amino acids. The germline gives CDR1 SNHLY, CDR2 FYNNEI. The CDR3 sequence: CASRQSQKETQYF. DNA of the CDR3: TGTGCCAGCAGACAAAGCCAAAAAGAGACCCAGTACTTC.

This clonotype was recorded a few times. The rearrangement uses TRBV4-1 and TRBJ1-5; D remains ambiguous. Germline CDR1 is MGHRA and CDR2 is YSYEKL. The CDR3 spans 15 residues. V lost 2 bases, J lost 2 bases, and 10 bases lay in between. Written as DNA, the CDR3 is TGCGCCAGCAGCCAATTGGGTTTGGGCAATCAGCCCCAGCATTTT. Its protein product is CASSQLGLGNQPQHF.

The chain has TRBV9 and TRBJ1-2; 7 positions agree with TRBD1. V gave up 4 bases and J gave up 3 bases; unmatched junction bases: 6. The CDR3 contains 14 residues. Germline-derived CDR1 and CDR2 are SGDLS and YYNGEE. CDR3 protein: CASSSTGEDYGYTF. CDR3 bases: TGTGCCAGCAGCAGCACAGGGGAGGACTATGGCTACACCTTC.

The rearrangement joins TRBV4-2 to TRBJ2-3; D may be TRBD2 (5 bases). Trimming cost V 0 bases and J 5 bases, with 12 bases left between them. CDR1 and CDR2 (germline): LGHNA, YNFKEQ. This CDR3 contains 15 residues. CDR3 in amino acids: CASSQDTLEGDTQYF. CDR3 nucleotides: TGTGCCAGCAGCCAAGATACGCTAGAGGGAGATACGCAGTATTTT.

On this clonotype: An end of the junction differs from the germline gene, which may be a read error. The chain couples TRBV27 to TRBJ2-2, with D maybe TRBD2 (5 bases). The germline gives CDR1 MNHEY, CDR2 SMNVEV (reference sequence). The CDR3 loop spans 16 amino acids. Here the CDR3 reads CTSSLLNGANTGELFF. In DNA, the CDR3 is TGTACCAGCAGTTTACTTAACGGGGCGAACACCGGGGAGCTGTTTTTT.

V and J are TRBV28 and TRBJ2-1; 8 bases agree with TRBD1. CDR3 length equals 15 residues. The germline V gene has CDR1 MDHEN and CDR2 SYDVKM. Trimming cost V 4 bases and J 6 bases; bases outside gene matches: 8. DNA of the CDR3: TGTGCCAGCAGTTCAGCAGGGGGCTTAGGCAATGAGCAGTTCTTC. This codes for CASSSAGGLGNEQFF.

The chain is built from TRBV18 and TRBJ1-2, with a tentative D call TRBD1 (5 bases). Germline V gene sequence: CDR1 KGHSH, CDR2 LQKENI. Trimming took 4 bases from V and 2 from J, leaving 14 bases between them. The CDR3 is made up of 15 amino acids. The CDR3 spells CASSLQAQENYGYTF. The CDR3 DNA reads as TGTGCCAGCTCACTTCAGGCACAGGAGAACTATGGCTACACCTTC.

In its sample, this clonotype was seen many times. This chain connects TRBV29-1 to TRBJ1-2, with 7 bases lining up with TRBD1. Per germline, CDR1 SQVTM and CDR2 ANQGSEA. The CDR3 spans 12 residues. The V segment lost 5 bases and the J segment 3 bases; nucleotides outside the gene matches: 3. CDR3 region: CSVTGTDYGYTF. The DNA for the CDR3 is TGCAGCGTTACCGGGACAGACTATGGCTACACCTTC.

This chain joins TRBV7-2 and TRBJ2-3, with 8 bases identical to TRBD2. With 5 bases clipped from V and 2 bases from J, the junction kept 12 bases outside the gene matches. Per the germline V gene, CDR1 is SGHTA and CDR2 is FQGNSA. CDR3 size: 17 residues. As DNA, the CDR3 is TGTGCCAGCAGCCTTCGTCGGGGGGGAAGGAACACAGATACGCAGTATTTT. Translating gives CASSLRRGGRNTDTQYF.

This clonotype was seen a handful of times. The chain employs TRBV7-2 and TRBJ2-5, with TRBD2 identical over 8 bases. The CDR3 loop spans 15 amino acids. Germline loops: CDR1 SGHTA, CDR2 FQGNSA. With 3 bases clipped from V and 1 base from J, the junction kept 4 bases outside the gene matches. The CDR3 reads CASSFRGGLQETQYF. CDR3 sequence (DNA): TGTGCCAGCAGCTTTCGGGGGGGACTCCAAGAGACCCAGTACTTC. The full variable domain, with the rest looked up from reference TRBV7-2 and TRBJ2-5, is GAGVSQSPSNKVTEKGKDVELRCDPISGHTALYWYRQSLGQGLEFLIYFQGNSAPDKSGLPSDRFSAERTGGSVSTLTIQRTQQEDSAVYLCASSFRGGLQETQYFGPGTRLLVL.

The chain uses TRBV20-1 and TRBJ1-1; TRBD1 aligns across 8 bases. The length of the CDR3 is 15 residues. The germline V gene encodes CDR1 DFQATT and CDR2 SNEGSKA (reference sequence). After removal of 6 bases from V and 1 base from J, the junction contained 10 bases not matched to a gene. CDR3 sequence (DNA): TGCAGTGCCGGTACCGGGACAGGCGAGAACACTGAAGCTTTCTTT. It translates to CSAGTGTGENTEAFF.

V and J are TRBV27 and TRBJ2-3; 11 positions match TRBD2. Germline V CDR1 and CDR2: MNHEY, SMNVEV (reference sequence). V was pared by 6 bases and J by 4 bases, with 9 bases of the junction left unmatched. The CDR3 contains 16 residues. CDR3 residues: CASSQTSGDFSDTQYF. The CDR3 coding sequence is TGTGCCAGCAGCCAGACTAGCGGGGATTTCTCAGATACGCAGTATTTT.

This clonotype was seen only a few times. The genes are TRBV29-1 and TRBJ2-2; no firm D call. From germline, CDR1 is SQVTM and CDR2 ANQGSEA. The CDR3 extends over 12 amino acids. Trimming shortened V by 4 bases and J by 3 bases, and 6 bases separated the two germline ends. CDR3 DNA: TGCAGCGTTGGTAGGGACACCGGGGAGCTGTTTTTT. Residues: CSVGRDTGELFF.

The V gene is TRBV4-3, the J gene TRBJ2-3; D not resolved. The CDR3 is 13 amino acids. Deletions cut 2 bases from V and 5 bases from J, with 8 bases between. The germline CDR1 and CDR2 sequences are LGHNA and YSLEER. CDR3 in DNA: TGCGCCAGCAGCCAATCCACCCGAGATACGCAGTATTTT. Translating gives CASSQSTRDTQYF.

The chain couples TRBV20-1 to TRBJ2-2; 7 bases fit TRBD1. CDR1 and CDR2 (germline): DFQATT, SNEGSKA (reference sequence). This CDR3 has 13 residues. V shed 7 bases, J shed 4 bases, and the junction held 6 bases outside the gene matches. In nucleotides, the CDR3 is TGCAGTGTGGAAGGGGGCGTCACCGGGGAGCTGTTTTTT. This codes for CSVEGGVTGELFF.

This clonotype has more than one count but fewer than ten. CDR3 DNA: TGTGCCAGCAGCTTGAGTTTATCCCACGAGCAGTACTTC. Translating gives CASSLSLSHEQYF. V gene TRBV7-9 combines with J gene TRBJ2-7; D is undetermined. CDR3 length: 13 amino acids. Germline V gene lookup returns CDR1 SEHNR and CDR2 FQNEAQ (reference sequence). Deletions cut 3 bases from V and 5 bases from J, with 11 bases between.

The gene calls are TRBV18 and TRBJ2-1; unclear D gene. The DNA end favors TRBJ2-7, so the J call may be wrong. The CDR3 length is 14 residues. Looked up from germline, CDR1 is KGHSH and CDR2 is LQKENI. The CDR3 nucleotides are TGTGCCAGCTCACCGGAGCAAGCCTACAATGAGCAGTACTTC. It is translated as CASSPEQAYNEQYF.

This clonotype came up a few times. The V gene is TRBV7-9, the J gene TRBJ2-7, with TRBD1 identical over 7 bases. The germline V gene has CDR1 SEHNR and CDR2 FQNEAQ (reference sequence). The CDR3 is 15 amino acids. The trim removed 3 bases at V and 1 base at J, leaving 6 bases unmatched. CDR3 bases: TGTGCCAGCAGCTTCGTAGAGGGGGCTTCCTACGAGCAGTACTTC. Its protein product is CASSFVEGASYEQYF. Supplemented by reference TRBV7-9 and TRBJ2-7, the full variable domain reads DTGVSQNPRHKITKRGQNVTFRCDPISEHNRLYWYRQTLGQGPEFLTYFQNEAQLEKSRLLSDRFSAERPKGSFSTLEIQRTEQGDSAMYLCASSFVEGASYEQYFGPGTRLTVT.